Following are 31 T cell receptor beta chains from one sample sequenced in a study of blood T cell repertoires in COVID-19. Assay: immunoSEQ multiplex PCR; the TCRdb copy retains only in-frame clones and omits some. This table has some 110,000 clones, 85% appearing once. The specimen sequenced was peripheral blood. The receptors here all came from a man aged 35 to 55 with acute or convalescent COVID-19.

The chain uses TRBV11-3 and TRBJ2-5; 7 nucleotides match TRBD2. The V segment lost 5 bases and the J segment 5 bases; nucleotides outside the gene matches: 8. There are 14 residues in the CDR3. The V gene's germline CDR1 is SGHNT and CDR2 YENEEA. CDR3 residues: CASSLGGYAETQYF. CDR3 coding DNA: TGTGCCAGCAGCCTGGGGGGGTACGCCGAGACCCAGTACTTC.

This chain uses TRBV7-9 with TRBJ2-7, with TRBD1 identical over 9 bases. V gave up 4 bases and J gave up 3 bases; unmatched junction bases: 10. The CDR3 is 16 residues long. Germline assignment: CDR1 SEHNR and CDR2 FQNEAQ (reference sequence). CDR3: CASSSRTGARLYEQYF. The DNA for the CDR3 is TGTGCCAGCAGCTCCCGGACAGGGGCCCGACTCTACGAGCAGTACTTC.

Written as DNA, the CDR3 is TGTGCCAGCAGCCCTCGAGCGGGGTACGAGCAGTACTTC. Translating it yields CASSPRAGYEQYF. The chain links TRBV5-5 to TRBJ2-7; 7 bases map to TRBD2. Germline CDR1 and CDR2: SGHKS and YYEKEE (reference sequence). V shed 4 bases and J 4 bases; nucleotides not matched to a gene: 5. This CDR3 spans 13 amino acids.

The rearrangement uses TRBV9 and TRBJ2-1; D is ambiguous. The CDR3 length is 12 residues. Germline CDR1 reads SGDLS; CDR2 reads YYNGEE. Trimming removed 0 bases at V and 12 bases at J, with 10 bases between. CDR3 sequence: CASSVVPGPQFF. CDR3 coding DNA: TGTGCCAGCAGCGTAGTTCCAGGCCCGCAGTTCTTC.

The rearrangement joins TRBV6-1 to TRBJ2-7, with 8 bases identical to TRBD1. Per the germline V gene, CDR1 is MNHNS and CDR2 is SASEGT. This CDR3 contains 16 residues. Trimming took 2 bases from V and 1 from J; bases not matched to a gene: 7. CDR3 sequence reads: CASSEPLRTGSYEQYF. The CDR3 nucleotides read TGTGCCAGCAGTGAACCTCTCCGGACAGGGTCCTACGAGCAGTACTTC.

The chain is built from TRBV19 and TRBJ2-2; 8 bases fit TRBD1. The CDR3 has 15 residues. After removal of 6 bases from V and 4 bases from J, the junction contained 7 bases not matched to a gene. The germline V gene encodes CDR1 LNHDA and CDR2 SQIVND (reference sequence). The CDR3 DNA reads TGTGCCAGTAGCCCAGACAGGGGTATCACCGGGGAGCTGTTTTTT. It specifies CASSPDRGITGELFF.

The chain is built from TRBV18 and TRBJ2-7, with TRBD1 matching 12 bases. Germline V gives CDR1 KGHSH, CDR2 LQKENI. Trimming at V came to 6 bases and at J to 5 bases, leaving 5 bases not matched to a gene. The CDR3 covers 14 residues. The CDR3 sequence: CASSPGQGANEQYF. The CDR3 DNA reads as TGTGCCAGCTCGCCGGGACAGGGGGCGAACGAGCAGTACTTC.

This rearrangement joins TRBV7-2 to TRBJ2-1; maybe TRBD2 (5 bases). CDR1 is SGHTA and CDR2 is FQGNSA in the germline V gene. Trimming took 1 base from V and 12 from J, leaving 13 bases between them. The CDR3 extends over 13 amino acids. The CDR3 nucleotides are TGTGCCAGCAGCTTAGAAGGAGGCAGGTGGCAGTTCTTC. Its protein is CASSLEGGRWQFF.

The chain employs TRBV19 and TRBJ1-3, with unresolved D. V lost 9 bases and J 4 bases, leaving 7 bases between the germline ends. The CDR3 is 11 amino acids. Germline CDR1 and CDR2: LNHDA and SQIVND (reference sequence). In DNA form, the CDR3 reads TGTGCCAGCAACAGAGGAAACACCATATATTTT. Protein: CASNRGNTIYF.

CDR3 coding DNA: TGTGCCAGCAGTTCTATGGTGGTAGATACGCAGTATTTT. It encodes CASSSMVVDTQYF. This sequence joins TRBV12-3 or TRBV12-4 and TRBJ2-3; the D is unclear. Trimming cost V 4 bases and J 5 bases, with 10 bases left between them. The CDR3 loop spans 13 amino acids.

The chain carries TRBV2 and TRBJ1-3; the D gene is possibly TRBD1 (6 bases). The CDR3 loop spans 15 amino acids. In germline, CDR1 is SNHLY, CDR2 FYNNEI. V shed 10 bases and J shed 0 bases, with 16 bases lying between them. In nucleotides, the CDR3 is TGTGCCACACAATCCGGGGGGGCCTCTGGAAACACCATATATTTT. It codes for CATQSGGASGNTIYF.

This clone occurred once. The chain couples TRBV5-6 to TRBJ1-1, with 10 nucleotides matching TRBD1. Germline V lookup: CDR1 SGHDT, CDR2 YYEEEE. CDR3 length equals 15 residues. Losses at the gene ends were 3 bases for V and 5 bases for J; bases not matched to a gene: 7. DNA for the CDR3: TGTGCCAGCAGCTACCGGGACAGGGGTGGAACTGAAGCTTTCTTT. It yields the protein CASSYRDRGGTEAFF.

The rearrangement joins TRBV7-3 to TRBJ2-1; D is uncertain. Germline CDR1 and CDR2: SGHTA and FQGTGA. V was shortened by 5 bases and J by 7 bases, with 18 bases between the two germline ends. The CDR3 totals 15 residues. The CDR3 DNA is TGTGCCAGCAGCCGAACGAGTACCACCGCAAATGAGCAGTTCTTC. Translating it yields CASSRTSTTANEQFF.

This clone was counted between two and nine times. The rearrangement uses TRBV5-4 and TRBJ2-1, with 9 bases that match TRBD2. V dropped 4 bases and J dropped 13; count of bases not matched to a gene: 9. The CDR3 has 13 residues. The germline CDR1 and CDR2 sequences are SGHNT and YYREEE (reference sequence). The CDR3 here is CASSILTSGTQFF. CDR3 DNA sequence: TGTGCCAGCAGCATCCTGACTAGCGGCACCCAGTTCTTC.

The CDR3 nucleotides read TGTGCCAGCAGCCGGACAGGGTACACTGAAGCTTTCTTT. Protein product: CASSRTGYTEAFF. V and J are TRBV7-2 and TRBJ1-1, with TRBD1 matching 8 bases. V trimming: 5 bases; J trimming: 3 bases; junction bases outside the gene matches: 2. The V gene's germline CDR1 is SGHTA and CDR2 FQGNSA. There are 13 residues in the CDR3. Combining the CDR3 with reference TRBV7-2 and TRBJ1-1 gives the whole variable domain GAGVSQSPSNKVTEKGKDVELRCDPISGHTALYWYRQSLGQGLEFLIYFQGNSAPDKSGLPSDRFSAERTGGSVSTLTIQRTQQEDSAVYLCASSRTGYTEAFFGQGTRLTVV.

CDR3 nucleotide sequence: TGTGCCAGCAGCCCCAGGACAGGGGGGGATAATTCACCCCTCCACTTT. Protein: CASSPRTGGDNSPLHF. The chain links TRBV5-4 to TRBJ1-6, with TRBD1 identical over 10 bases. Unmatched junction bases numbered 6, after V lost 4 bases and J lost 5 bases. This CDR3 is 16 amino acids long. The germline V gene encodes CDR1 SGHNT and CDR2 YYREEE (reference sequence). Looking up the rest from reference TRBV5-4 and TRBJ1-6 gives the full variable domain: ETGVTQSPTHLIKTRGQQVTLRCSSQSGHNTVSWYQQALGQGPQFIFQYYREEENGRGNFPPRFSGLQFPNYSSELNVNALELDDSALYLCASSPRTGGDNSPLHFGNGTRLTVT.

The chain joins TRBV14 to TRBJ2-1; the D gene is possibly TRBD2 (6 bases). This CDR3 has 14 amino acids. V lost 3 bases, J lost 4 bases, and 10 bases lay in between. CDR1 SGHDN and CDR2 FVKESK come from the germline V gene. This chain's CDR3 is CASSHGGSYNEQFF. The CDR3 DNA sequence: TGTGCCAGCAGCCATGGGGGGAGTTACAATGAGCAGTTCTTC.

The CDR3 DNA is TGTGCCAGCAGCCCCTATGGGGGGAGCACAGATACGCAGTATTTT. It encodes CASSPYGGSTDTQYF. The chain couples TRBV7-3 to TRBJ2-3; D might be TRBD2 (6 bases). There are 15 residues in the CDR3. CDR1 is SGHTA, CDR2 FQGTGA, per germline. V shed 5 bases and J shed 0 bases, with 12 bases lying between them.

This rearrangement joins TRBV6-5 to TRBJ2-5; 11 bases align to TRBD2. Germline CDR1 and CDR2: MNHEY and SVGAGI. The length of the CDR3 is 15 residues. Unmatched junction bases numbered 3, after V lost 5 bases and J lost 1 base. The CDR3 loop is CASSRLAGPQETQYF. CDR3 nucleotides: TGTGCCAGCAGTAGACTAGCGGGGCCCCAAGAGACCCAGTACTTC.

V usage is TRBV19 and J usage is TRBJ1-5; perhaps TRBD1 as D (5 bases). The CDR3 is 16 amino acids. CDR1 LNHDA and CDR2 SQIVND come from the germline V gene (reference sequence). The germline V and J ends were trimmed by 5 bases and 2 bases, with 16 bases remaining between them. The CDR3 bases are TGTGCCAGTAGTGTGCGGGGGAATCAGGGCAATCAGCCCCAGCATTTT. It is translated as CASSVRGNQGNQPQHF.

The rearrangement joins TRBV6-2 or TRBV6-3 to TRBJ2-1, with D possibly TRBD2 on 6 matching bases. This CDR3 is 17 amino acids long. V was pared by 2 bases and J by 8 bases, with 22 bases between. Germline V CDR1 and CDR2: MNHEY, SVGEGT. The CDR3 DNA sequence: TGTGCCAGCAGTTACCTAGTCGGGGACGGAGGGAATTATGAGCAGTTCTTC. This sequence encodes CASSYLVGDGGNYEQFF.

This CDR3 is CAWSLQGYSPLHF. As DNA, the CDR3 is TGTGCCTGGAGTCTACAGGGTTATTCACCCCTCCACTTT. This sequence joins TRBV30 and TRBJ1-6; D perhaps matches TRBD1 (6 bases). In germline, CDR1 is GTSNPN, CDR2 SVGIG (reference sequence). Deletions cut 2 bases from V and 8 bases from J, with 10 bases between. This CDR3 region has 13 residues.

The rearrangement links TRBV3-1 (or the pseudogene TRBV3-2) to TRBJ1-1, with D perhaps TRBD1 (6 bases). There are 15 residues in the CDR3. Germline assignment: CDR1 LGHDT and CDR2 YNNKEL (reference sequence). The V and J ends lost 5 bases and 1 base respectively, with 14 bases between them. The CDR3 sequence is CASSGWETGNTEAFF. CDR3 DNA: TGTGCCAGCAGCGGTTGGGAGACAGGGAACACTGAAGCTTTCTTT.

The J gene is TRBJ2-5, the V gene TRBV4-1; 12 bases map to TRBD2. Germline-derived CDR1 and CDR2 are MGHRA and YSYEKL. The CDR3 is made up of 17 amino acids. With V trimmed by 4 bases and J by 1 base, 7 bases remained unmatched. As DNA, the CDR3 is TGCGCCAGCAGCCCAACTCTGGGACTAGCGGGCCAAGAGACCCAGTACTTC. This codes for CASSPTLGLAGQETQYF.

This clone was picked up a small number of times. This rearrangement joins TRBV6-5 to TRBJ1-1; D might be TRBD1 (6 bases). The V gene's germline CDR1 is MNHEY and CDR2 SVGAGI. The CDR3 runs to 14 residues. The V end lost 0 bases, the J end lost 5 bases, and 10 bases lay between the germline ends. In DNA form, the CDR3 reads TGTGCCAGCAGTTACTCTGGGGGCAAAACTGAAGCTTTCTTT. Amino acid sequence: CASSYSGGKTEAFF.

V usage is TRBV3-1 (or the pseudogene TRBV3-2) and J usage is TRBJ2-3; 14 bases agree with TRBD2. The CDR3 loop spans 17 amino acids. Trimming removed 3 bases from V and 5 bases from J; junction bases left unmatched: 7. Germline assignment: CDR1 LGHDT and CDR2 YNNKEL (reference sequence). The CDR3 loop is CASSQLTSGGAGDTQYF. DNA for the CDR3: TGTGCCAGCAGCCAGCTGACTAGCGGGGGGGCCGGAGATACGCAGTATTTT.

J is TRBJ2-5 and V is TRBV5-1, with TRBD1 identical over 9 bases. Germline assignment: CDR1 SGHRS and CDR2 YFSETQ. Trimming cost V 9 bases and J 5 bases; bases outside gene matches: 8. The CDR3 sequence is 13 residues long. The CDR3 reads CATRGTGRETQYF. In DNA form, the CDR3 reads TGCGCCACCCGAGGGACAGGGAGGGAGACCCAGTACTTC.

The gene calls are TRBV6-5 and TRBJ1-6; D remains ambiguous. Germline-derived CDR1 and CDR2 are MNHEY and SVGAGI. CDR3 size: 13 residues. The CDR3 here is CAAIYGYNSPLHF. Here the CDR3 DNA reads TGTGCAGCGATATATGGGTATAATTCACCCCTCCACTTT.

The chain uses TRBV29-1 and TRBJ1-5; the D gene is possibly TRBD1 (6 bases). CDR1 and CDR2 (germline): SQVTM, ANQGSEA. CDR3 length: 14 amino acids. Trimming took off 6 bases at V and 7 bases at J, with 19 bases between the two ends. The CDR3 sequence is CSVDKNRDGQPQHF. For the CDR3, the DNA is TGCAGCGTGGATAAAAACAGGGACGGCCAGCCCCAGCATTTT.

The chain is built from TRBV7-2 and TRBJ2-2; 8 bases are a match to TRBD2. Germline lookup yields CDR1 SGHTA and CDR2 FQGNSA. The trim removed 0 bases at V and 3 bases at J, leaving 3 bases unmatched. CDR3 size: 16 residues. The CDR3 region is CASSLASGGHTGELFF. The CDR3 coding sequence is TGTGCCAGCAGCTTAGCAAGCGGGGGACACACCGGGGAGCTGTTTTTT.

The chain carries TRBV12-3 or TRBV12-4 and TRBJ2-7; D gene ambiguous. This CDR3 region has 11 residues. V was pared by 5 bases and J by 9 bases, with 11 bases between. CDR3 residues: CASSIYRRQYF. Here the CDR3 DNA reads TGTGCCAGCAGTATTTATCGTAGGCAGTACTTC.